The 26 T cell receptor beta chains given below trace back to one sample, sequenced in a study of blood T cell repertoires in COVID-19 (dated by TCRdb to 2018 to 2021). The library was built by means of the immunoSEQ multiplex PCR assay. In TCRdb, the immuneACCESS table is reduced to in-frame sequences with V and J assigned. These tables do not hold every clone; where another copy was compared, an unresolved V gene accounts for under half, and the others remain unexplained. The sample records tens of thousands of clones, about 85% of which are singletons. The top ten constitute about 9% of the sample. The sample comprised peripheral blood. These receptors all come from a human donor in a cohort sampled during active COVID-19.

DNA of the CDR3: TGTGCCAGCAGTGAAGGACAGGGGGGGACTGAAGCTTTCTTT. Translated: CASSEGQGGTEAFF. The V and J genes are TRBV6-1 and TRBJ1-1; TRBD1 aligns across 9 bases. Germline trimming cut 1 base from V and 5 bases from J; bases unmatched to any gene: 2. The CDR3 length is 14 residues. The germline CDR1 and CDR2 sequences are MNHNS and SASEGT.

The genes are TRBV14 and TRBJ2-7; unclear D gene. Germline CDR1 is SGHDN and CDR2 is FVKESK. V shed 1 base and J shed 3 bases, with 7 bases lying between them. CDR3 length equals 13 residues. The CDR3 bases are TGTGCCAGCAGCCAAGTGTCAGACTACGAGCAGTACTTC. Amino acid sequence: CASSQVSDYEQYF.

The chain couples TRBV10-3 to TRBJ1-1; D might be TRBD1 (6 bases). Germline values: CDR1 ENHRY, CDR2 SYGVKD. Deletions cut 3 bases from V and 5 bases from J, with 13 bases between. The CDR3 consists of 14 residues. The CDR3 DNA sequence: TGTGCCATCAGTGAACAGGGCTTGCGTACTGAAGCTTTCTTT. Its protein is CAISEQGLRTEAFF.

This clone was seen only once. The chain uses TRBV7-2 and TRBJ1-1; maybe TRBD1 (5 bases). Germline V lookup: CDR1 SGHTA, CDR2 FQGNSA. Trimming took 3 bases from V and 0 from J, leaving 17 bases between them. The CDR3 covers 17 residues. The CDR3, as DNA: TGTGCCAGCAGCTTGGTGGGGGGGGGAAAGATGAACACTGAAGCTTTCTTT. Amino acids: CASSLVGGGKMNTEAFF.

This clone was seen a handful of times. The chain uses TRBV4-1 and TRBJ1-4; 7 positions agree with TRBD1. The CDR3 is 13 residues long. Losses at the gene ends were 4 bases for V and 7 bases for J; bases not matched to a gene: 3. Germline assignment: CDR1 MGHRA and CDR2 YSYEKL. The CDR3 DNA reads TGCGCCAGCAGCCGGGGACAGCTTGAAAAACTGTTTTTT. It is translated as CASSRGQLEKLFF.

This clone was found once. V usage is TRBV30 and J usage is TRBJ2-7; 7 positions match TRBD1. The J segment lost 6 bases and the V segment lost 2 bases, leaving 7 bases of the junction unmatched. The CDR3 runs to 13 residues. The germline V gene encodes CDR1 GTSNPN and CDR2 SVGIG (reference sequence). The CDR3 loop is CAWSTGVPSEQYF. CDR3 nucleotides: TGTGCCTGGAGTACAGGGGTGCCCTCCGAGCAGTACTTC.

To note about this clone: The junction and the germline gene differ at one end; a read error may be behind it. The chain is built from TRBV5-1 and TRBJ1-1; tentatively, D is TRBD1 (5 bases). CDR3 size: 16 residues. Germline CDR1 SGHRS, CDR2 YFSETQ. CDR3 DNA: TGCGCCAGCAGGCCCGGGGGAGGGGCAAAGAACGCTGAAGCTTTCTTT. Translated, it gives CASRPGGGAKNAEAFF. Full variable domain (remainder filled in from reference TRBV5-1 and TRBJ1-1): KAGVTQTPRYLIKTRGQQVTLSCSPISGHRSVSWYQQTPGQGLQFLFEYFSETQRNKGNFPGRFSGRQFSNSRSEMNVSTLELGDSALYLCASRPGGGAKNAEAFFGQGTRLTVV.

This chain links TRBV7-8 with TRBJ1-1; D perhaps matches TRBD1 (6 bases). Germline CDR1 and CDR2: SGHVS and FQNEAQ. Trimming took 5 bases from V and 4 from J, leaving 17 bases between them. The length of the CDR3 is 15 residues. CDR3 sequence (DNA): TGTGCCAGCAGCAGAGGGGGAACAGGGACCACTGAAGCTTTCTTT. This sequence encodes CASSRGGTGTTEAFF. The whole variable domain, filled in from reference TRBV7-8 and TRBJ1-1, reads GAGVSQSPRYKVAKRGQDVALRCDPISGHVSLFWYQQALGQGPEFLTYFQNEAQLDKSGLPSDRFFAERPEGSVSTLKIQRTQQEDSAVYLCASSRGGTGTTEAFFGQGTRLTVV.

V gene TRBV3-1 (or the pseudogene TRBV3-2) combines with J gene TRBJ2-4; D is perhaps TRBD2 (5 bases). CDR3 length: 14 amino acids. The germline V gene encodes CDR1 LGHDT and CDR2 YNNKEL (reference sequence). With 3 bases removed from V and 1 base from J, the gap between germline ends came to 7 bases. DNA of the CDR3: TGTGCCAGCAGCCATGCTAGCGCCAAAAACATTCAGTACTTC. This gives the protein CASSHASAKNIQYF.

This chain links TRBV19 with TRBJ2-1; TRBD2 agrees at 10 bases. The CDR3 runs to 17 residues. V shed 6 bases, J shed 2 bases, and the junction held 10 bases outside the gene matches. Per the germline V gene, CDR1 is LNHDA and CDR2 is SQIVND (reference sequence). CDR3: CASSDPRTSGTYNEQFF. The CDR3 DNA reads as TGTGCCAGTAGCGATCCCCGGACTAGCGGAACCTACAATGAGCAGTTCTTC.

The chain carries TRBV10-3 and TRBJ2-3; TRBD2 might be the D (6 bases). Germline CDR1 is ENHRY and CDR2 is SYGVKD. V lost 6 bases and J 2 bases, leaving 15 bases between the germline ends. The CDR3 loop spans 15 amino acids. DNA for the CDR3: TGTGCCATCAGCGCAAGACTAGGCAACACAGATACGCAGTATTTT. Translation: CAISARLGNTDTQYF.

The J gene is TRBJ1-3, the V gene TRBV7-8; D might be TRBD1 (5 bases). V was cut by 7 bases and J by 5 bases, with 18 bases left in between. CDR1 SGHVS and CDR2 FQNEAQ come from the germline V gene. This CDR3 is built from 15 residues. DNA for the CDR3: TGTGCCAGCACCGCCCTGGGGGGTACCCGAAACACCATATATTTT. Its translation: CASTALGGTRNTIYF.

Here the CDR3 reads CASSRGQFMNTEAFF. The CDR3 bases are TGTGCCAGCAGTAGAGGACAGTTTATGAACACTGAAGCTTTCTTT. The chain links TRBV9 to TRBJ1-1, with a tentative D call TRBD1 (6 bases). Germline V gives CDR1 SGDLS, CDR2 YYNGEE. V lost 5 bases, J lost 0 bases, and 14 bases lay in between. This CDR3 has 15 amino acids.

This clone showed up just a few times. V gene TRBV6-1 combines with J gene TRBJ1-3; no clear D gene. The CDR3 covers 17 residues. In germline, CDR1 is MNHNS, CDR2 SASEGT. V lost 3 bases and J 0 bases, leaving 15 bases between the germline ends. The CDR3 region has the DNA TGTGCCAGCAGTGAGAGCGGGTTACTTCTCTCTGGAAACACCATATATTTT. It yields the protein CASSESGLLLSGNTIYF.

The CDR3 loop reads CASSLREKTYEQYF. For the CDR3, the DNA is TGTGCCAGCAGCCTCCGGGAGAAAACCTACGAGCAGTACTTC. The chain combines TRBV3-1 (or the pseudogene TRBV3-2) with TRBJ2-7, with D possibly matching TRBD2 (6 bases). The CDR3 contains 14 residues. Trimming left V 4 bases short and J 2 bases short, with 12 bases between. CDR1 LGHDT and CDR2 YNNKEL come from the germline V gene (reference sequence).

This clone was seen just once. The chain joins TRBV7-9 to TRBJ1-4; weak D call: TRBD1 (6 bases). This CDR3 is built from 14 residues. The V end was cut by 1 base, the J end by 8 bases, with 11 bases between. Germline values: CDR1 SEHNR, CDR2 FQNEAQ (reference sequence). The CDR3 reads CASSLGDMIEKLFF. The CDR3 nucleotides are TGTGCCAGCAGCTTAGGGGACATGATCGAAAAACTGTTTTTT.

CDR3 in amino acids: CASSELASGRSDEQYF. CDR3 DNA sequence: TGTGCCAGCAGTGAATTGGCTAGCGGGAGGTCTGACGAGCAGTACTTC. The chain carries TRBV25-1 and TRBJ2-7, with TRBD2 matching over 11 bases. V dropped 1 base and J dropped 5; count of bases not matched to a gene: 7. The CDR3 runs to 16 residues. Germline CDR1 and CDR2: MGHDK and SYGVNS.

The chain links TRBV28 to TRBJ2-3, with D maybe TRBD2 (6 bases). The CDR3 consists of 19 residues. V shed 3 bases and J shed 4 bases, with 26 bases lying between them. Germline V CDR1 and CDR2: MDHEN, SYDVKM. CDR3 in DNA: TGTGCCAGCAGTTTGCCTTCCAGGTGGCGGCGGGGTTATGCAGATACGCAGTATTTT. Translation: CASSLPSRWRRGYADTQYF.

V usage is TRBV27 and J usage is TRBJ2-7; 9 positions agree with TRBD2. This CDR3 spans 15 amino acids. With 6 bases clipped from V and 4 bases from J, the junction kept 10 bases outside the gene matches. Germline assignment: CDR1 MNHEY and CDR2 SMNVEV (reference sequence). CDR3 loop: CASRITGTSLYEQYF. The CDR3 bases are TGTGCCAGCAGGATAACCGGGACTAGCCTTTACGAGCAGTACTTC.

In regard to this clone: This specimen includes other DNA sequences encoding the same CDR3. This chain links TRBV7-9 with TRBJ2-3; D unresolved. V lost 1 base and J 0 bases, leaving 5 bases between the germline ends. The CDR3 covers 14 residues. CDR1 SEHNR and CDR2 FQNEAQ come from the germline V gene (reference sequence). The CDR3 loop reads CASSLDGSTDTQYF. In DNA, the CDR3 is TGTGCCAGCAGCTTAGACGGGAGCACAGATACGCAGTATTTT.

This clone appeared once. This chain uses TRBV5-1 with TRBJ1-5; no clear D. The CDR3 runs 15 residues. Germline lookup yields CDR1 SGHRS and CDR2 YFSETQ. Trimming stripped 0 bases from V and 0 bases from J, with 7 bases between. The CDR3 sequence: CASSLGENSNQPQHF. CDR3 bases: TGCGCCAGCAGCTTGGGCGAAAATAGCAATCAGCCCCAGCATTTT.

CDR3 region: CATTVGAAEQFF. The CDR3 DNA sequence: TGTGCCACCACAGTGGGGGCCGCTGAGCAGTTCTTC. This chain joins TRBV2 and TRBJ2-1, with D tentatively TRBD1 (6 bases). V was cut by 10 bases and J by 9 bases, with 16 bases left in between. From germline, CDR1 is SNHLY and CDR2 FYNNEI. This CDR3 comprises 12 residues.

CDR3: CASSFERNQPQHF. The CDR3 DNA reads as TGTGCCAGTAGCTTTGAGCGTAACCAGCCCCAGCATTTT. This chain joins TRBV19 and TRBJ1-5; D is ambiguous. The CDR3 is 13 residues long. Per germline, CDR1 LNHDA and CDR2 SQIVND (reference sequence). Deletions cut 6 bases from V and 7 bases from J, with 13 bases between.

The V gene is TRBV9, the J gene TRBJ1-1, with 8 bases that match TRBD1. This CDR3 is built from 16 residues. Trimming cost V 0 bases and J 4 bases; bases outside gene matches: 8. The germline V gene encodes CDR1 SGDLS and CDR2 YYNGEE. CDR3 sequence reads: CASSVGPRQGITEAFF. CDR3 bases: TGTGCCAGCAGCGTAGGCCCTCGACAGGGGATCACTGAAGCTTTCTTT.

The chain carries TRBV28 and TRBJ2-1; 10 bases map to TRBD2. The germline CDR1 and CDR2 sequences are MDHEN and SYDVKM. This CDR3 contains 16 residues. After removal of 5 bases from V and 5 bases from J, the junction contained 9 bases not matched to a gene. For the CDR3, the DNA is TGTGCCAGCAGTCCGAAGGGACTAGCGAGGGACAATGAGCAGTTCTTC. This translates into CASSPKGLARDNEQFF. The entire variable domain, with the rest obtained from reference TRBV28 and TRBJ2-1, is as follows: DVKVTQSSRYLVKRTGEKVFLECVQDMDHENMFWYRQDPGLGLRLIYFSYDVKMKEKGDIPEGYSVSREKKERFSLILESASTNQTSMYLCASSPKGLARDNEQFFGPGTRLTVL.

The chain is built from TRBV19 and TRBJ2-2; tentatively, D is TRBD2 (6 bases). From germline, CDR1 is LNHDA and CDR2 SQIVND (reference sequence). This CDR3 contains 16 residues. The V and J ends lost 3 bases and 1 base respectively, with 12 bases between them. The CDR3 sequence: CASSMDGGLNTGELFF. The DNA for the CDR3 is TGTGCCAGTAGTATGGATGGAGGGCTGAACACCGGGGAGCTGTTTTTT.